This T cell receptor (beta chain) came from a study of cytomegalovirus exposure and HLA in healthy donors. General study findings and limits: Sequence variants that were highly shared formed a cluster that was likely a sequencing artifact.

Germline V lookup: CDR1 LGHNA, CDR2 YSLEER. This CDR3 spans 14 amino acids. V was pared by 0 bases and J by 6 bases, with 11 bases between. The study ran its PCR with 60 Vbeta and 13 Jbeta primers. The table came from immunoSEQ multiplex PCR; TCRdb's copy has only in-frame clones and leaves some out. This table holds about 140,000 clones, around 80% found once. This clone was detected only once. Its target is unknown. This chain uses TRBV4-3 with TRBJ1-1; possibly TRBD1 for D (5 bases). This receptor was obtained from a man aged 35 to 55 in good health and CMV-seronegative. Sequenced material: PBMCs. The CDR3, as DNA: TGCGCCAGCAGCCAAGATAGGGGTGGACCTGAAGCTTTCTTT. Amino acid sequence: CASSQDRGGPEAFF.